Each of the 18 T cell receptor beta chains below was sequenced from the same sample in a study of B cell selection in AIRE deficiency. TCRdb keeps only in-frame clones here, not all; method: immunoSEQ multiplex PCR. Of roughly 25,000 clones listed, around 95% are singletons. Conventional CD4 T cells were sorted as CD4+CD127+ cells. The material sequenced was CD4+CD127+ conventional T cells sorted from PBMCs. Receptors originate from a human donor in good health.

The chain has TRBV5-1 and TRBJ2-3; TRBD1 matches 7 bases. CDR3 length: 15 amino acids. V trimming: 4 bases; J trimming: 3 bases; junction bases outside the gene matches: 8. Germline CDR1 is SGHRS and CDR2 is YFSETQ. The CDR3 region has the DNA TGCGCCAGCAGCCATGGACAGGAGGCGACAGATACGCAGTATTTT. This codes for CASSHGQEATDTQYF.

The chain carries TRBV5-5 and TRBJ1-4; 9 bases are shared with TRBD1. The junction had 10 bases not matched to a gene; V was cut back by 3 bases and J by 4 bases. This CDR3 has 17 amino acids. Germline loops: CDR1 SGHKS, CDR2 YYEKEE (reference sequence). The chain's CDR3 is CASSSKSPGQGNEKLFF. The CDR3 DNA reads as TGTGCCAGCAGCTCGAAGTCTCCGGGACAGGGTAATGAAAAACTGTTTTTT. Full variable domain (outside the CDR3, taken from reference TRBV5-5 and TRBJ1-4): DAGVTQSPTHLIKTRGQQVTLRCSPISGHKSVSWYQQVLGQGPQFIFQYYEKEERGRGNFPDRFSARQFPNYSSELNVNALLLGDSALYLCASSSKSPGQGNEKLFFGSGTQLSVL.

This chain uses TRBV5-1 with TRBJ2-5; TRBD1 or TRBD2 may be the D gene (6 bases each). The CDR3 is 15 residues long. From germline, CDR1 is SGHRS and CDR2 YFSETQ. The ends were cut back, 4 bases at V and 0 bases at J, with 13 bases in the middle. This chain's CDR3 is CASSGGTTYQETQYF. The CDR3 DNA follows: TGCGCCAGCAGCGGAGGGACAACTTACCAAGAGACCCAGTACTTC.

The V and J genes are TRBV2 and TRBJ2-2; D possibly uses TRBD1 or TRBD2 (6 bases each). CDR1 and CDR2 from the germline V gene are SNHLY and FYNNEI. There are 14 residues in the CDR3. Trimming left V 8 bases short and J 5 bases short, with 15 bases between. CDR3 in amino acids: CASRGLGWTGELFF. The CDR3 DNA sequence: TGTGCCAGCCGGGGGCTAGGGTGGACCGGGGAGCTGTTTTTT.

The chain employs TRBV10-3 and TRBJ2-7; 16 nucleotides line up with TRBD2. V lost 4 bases and J lost 0; bases outside the gene matches: 3. The germline V gene has CDR1 ENHRY and CDR2 SYGVKD. This CDR3 comprises 17 residues. DNA of the CDR3: TGTGCCATCAGTGGGGGACTAGCGGGAGGGGGCTCCTACGAGCAGTACTTC. Encoded protein: CAISGGLAGGGSYEQYF.

The chain joins TRBV6-1 to TRBJ2-1, with 10 positions matching TRBD2. The CDR3 is 14 residues long. Germline loops: CDR1 MNHNS, CDR2 SASEGT. V trimming: 7 bases; J trimming: 1 base; junction bases outside the gene matches: 1. The CDR3 region is CASIAGGSYNEQFF. The CDR3 region has the DNA TGTGCCAGCATAGCGGGAGGTTCCTACAATGAGCAGTTCTTC.

The rearrangement links TRBV7-8 to TRBJ1-1; no clear D. Trimming shortened V by 4 bases and J by 7 bases, and 16 bases separated the two germline ends. Germline CDR1 reads SGHVS; CDR2 reads FQNEAQ. The length of the CDR3 is 14 residues. The CDR3 protein is CASSSLPIEGEAFF. The CDR3 DNA is TGTGCCAGCAGCTCCCTCCCTATAGAAGGTGAAGCTTTCTTT. Filled out from reference TRBV7-8 and TRBJ1-1, the complete variable domain reads GAGVSQSPRYKVAKRGQDVALRCDPISGHVSLFWYQQALGQGPEFLTYFQNEAQLDKSGLPSDRFFAERPEGSVSTLKIQRTQQEDSAVYLCASSSLPIEGEAFFGQGTRLTVV.

This sequence joins TRBV6-5 and TRBJ1-2; weak D call: TRBD1 (5 bases). CDR3 size: 14 residues. Looked up from germline, CDR1 is MNHEY and CDR2 is SVGAGI. V lost 6 bases, J lost 6 bases, and 17 bases lay in between. CDR3 coding DNA: TGTGCCAGCAGCCCTGGACACTTGAGAAATGGCTACACCTTC. Translating it yields CASSPGHLRNGYTF.

The J gene is TRBJ2-6, the V gene TRBV6-6, with a weak D call TRBD1 (5 bases). The CDR3 is 15 amino acids. Germline V gives CDR1 MNHNY, CDR2 SVGAGI (reference sequence). Trimming took 4 bases from V and 4 from J, leaving 11 bases between them. CDR3 residues: CASSLWGGGANVLTF. DNA for the CDR3: TGTGCCAGCAGTTTATGGGGCGGCGGGGCCAACGTCCTGACTTTC.

The chain links TRBV19 to TRBJ2-5, with 7 positions matching TRBD2. The CDR3 is made up of 14 amino acids. The germline CDR1 and CDR2 sequences are LNHDA and SQIVND (reference sequence). V gave up 6 bases and J gave up 4 bases; unmatched junction bases: 8. CDR3 in DNA: TGTGCCAGTAGCACCCCGGGCGGGAGAGAGACCCAGTACTTC. It yields the protein CASSTPGGRETQYF. The variable domain in full, with the rest retrieved from reference TRBV19 and TRBJ2-5, is DGGITQSPKYLFRKEGQNVTLSCEQNLNHDAMYWYRQDPGQGLRLIYYSQIVNDFQKGDIAEGYSVSREKKESFPLTVTSAQKNPTAFYLCASSTPGGRETQYFGPGTRLLVL.

J is TRBJ2-5 and V is TRBV7-9, with D unresolved. Per the germline V gene, CDR1 is SEHNR and CDR2 is FQNEAQ (reference sequence). V gave up 1 base and J gave up 11 bases, with 20 bases separating them. The CDR3 length is 15 residues. CDR3 in DNA: TGTGCCAGCAGCTTAGAATCCAGGCCAGTCCCCCAGCAGTACTTC. This sequence encodes CASSLESRPVPQQYF.

The chain joins TRBV6-1 to TRBJ1-5, with D perhaps matching TRBD1 (5 bases). The germline V gene encodes CDR1 MNHNS and CDR2 SASEGT. Trimming took 4 bases from V and 6 from J, leaving 7 bases between them. This CDR3 region has 12 residues. CDR3 in amino acids: CASSAGIQPQHF. CDR3 DNA sequence: TGTGCCAGCAGTGCAGGGATTCAGCCCCAGCATTTT.

This chain uses TRBV7-3 with TRBJ2-6; 7 bases align to TRBD1. V was pared by 4 bases and J by 0 bases, with 3 bases of the junction left unmatched. CDR1 is SGHTA and CDR2 is FQGTGA in the germline V gene. CDR3 size: 16 residues. The CDR3 loop is CASSSRTGSGANVLTF. The CDR3 coding sequence is TGTGCCAGCAGCTCCAGGACAGGCTCTGGGGCCAACGTCCTGACTTTC.

This clone has only one observation. The CDR3 DNA reads as TGTGCCAGCAGTTTATCCAGCGTTGGGTCCTACAATGAGCAGTTCTTC. This translates into CASSLSSVGSYNEQFF. The gene calls are TRBV28 and TRBJ2-1; D remains ambiguous. This CDR3 contains 16 residues. V lost 1 base and J 1 base, leaving 11 bases between the germline ends. CDR1 MDHEN and CDR2 SYDVKM come from the germline V gene.

V and J are TRBV7-9 and TRBJ2-5; maybe TRBD2 (6 bases). The CDR3 has 16 amino acids. Germline values: CDR1 SEHNR, CDR2 FQNEAQ (reference sequence). The ends were cut back, 5 bases at V and 1 base at J, with 17 bases in the middle. The CDR3 sequence: CASSPTGGSRQETQYF. CDR3 bases: TGTGCCAGCAGCCCTACTGGGGGGAGTCGCCAAGAGACCCAGTACTTC.

The chain has TRBV10-3 and TRBJ1-4; unclear D gene. The V gene lost 1 base and the J gene lost 2 bases, with 8 bases spanning the gap. CDR3 length equals 15 residues. Germline values: CDR1 ENHRY, CDR2 SYGVKD. The CDR3 DNA follows: TGTGCCATCAGTGAGTGGGGTGGGACTAATGAAAAACTGTTTTTT. It translates to CAISEWGGTNEKLFF.

The rearrangement joins TRBV5-1 to TRBJ2-1, with D perhaps TRBD2 (6 bases). The CDR3 length is 16 residues. The germline V gene encodes CDR1 SGHRS and CDR2 YFSETQ. Between the trimmed V and J ends, which lost 0 bases and 5 bases, there was a span of 15 bases. CDR3 DNA sequence: TGCGCCAGCAGCTTGGCCTTGGGCGGGAATAACAATGAGCAGTTCTTC. This sequence encodes CASSLALGGNNNEQFF.

J is TRBJ2-7 and V is TRBV6-5, with D perhaps matching TRBD2 (5 bases). From germline, CDR1 is MNHEY and CDR2 SVGAGI. The CDR3 has 15 residues. Deletions cut 5 bases from V and 0 bases from J, with 14 bases between. CDR3 region: CASSPGKGISYEQYF. As DNA, the CDR3 is TGTGCCAGCAGTCCCGGGAAGGGCATCTCCTACGAGCAGTACTTC.